Listed below are T cell receptor beta chains from one sample, sequenced in a study of T-cell memory formation after mild COVID-19. TCRdb fed the 5' RACE reads into MiXCR, producing one record per CDR3 protein. The profile covers around 370,000 distinct CDR3 sequences, with 20% to 25% appearing a single time and about 12% taken by the ten largest. Input material: PBMCs or a T cell subset sorted from them (not recorded which). Receptor source: an adult woman who had mild COVID-19 (a few samples of this study predate the infection). Cell type and time point are not known. Each CDR3 is given without its conserved first and last residue. The D gene is left open where the match is weak.

D gene,V gene,J gene,CDR3 protein
NA,TRBV7-2,TRBJ2-2,ASTHLRTEDTGELF
NA,TRBV4-2,TRBJ2-7,ASSQDLVALTYEQY
TRBD1,TRBV9,TRBJ1-1,ASSPRDRGSYTEAF
TRBD1,TRBV7-3,TRBJ2-7,ASSLQTGQTYEQY
NA,TRBV7-3,TRBJ1-2,ASSPHSAVNYGYT
TRBD1,TRBV3-1,TRBJ1-2,ASSPRGDYGYT
TRBD1,TRBV6-2/TRBV6-3,TRBJ1-1,ASSYAPGQGALITEAF
TRBD1,TRBV5-3,TRBJ2-1,ARSLLGQGSVEQF
NA,TRBV4-3,TRBJ2-3,ASSQGVAEISTDTQY
TRBD1,TRBV6-5,TRBJ1-1,ASSTGQGRAEAF
NA,TRBV6-4,TRBJ1-1,ASRKGDGNTEAF
NA,TRBV11-3,TRBJ1-1,ASSVPPATEAF
NA,TRBV4-1,TRBJ2-7,ASSQDRTVSYEQY
NA,TRBV6-5,TRBJ1-2,ASSGGGYGYT
NA,TRBV5-1,TRBJ1-5,ASSPGQFNQPQH
TRBD2,TRBV27,TRBJ2-3,ASSSGGSAGGPITDTQY